This TCR beta chain derives from a study of shared clonotypes between healthy human individuals. Looked up from germline, CDR1 is MDHEN and CDR2 is SYDVKM. The CDR3 spans 14 residues. V lost 8 bases and J lost 6, with 17 bases in between. Around 32,000 T cell genomes, or approximately 300 ng DNA, went into unsorted PBMC replicate PCRs. Methods used by the authors: ImmunoSEQ only sent back junction sequences with no quality scores, so filtering was done differently. The data were produced by immunoSEQ multiplex PCR, yet TCRdb's version contains in-frame clones alone and is incomplete. The DNA was the basis for D and trimming; V, J and clone size are from that table. The sample yields around 430,000 clones, roughly 80% seen once. As concerns this clone: Its antigen is not known.

Broader study findings: In this cohort, only blood was sampled, and tissue repertoires likely differ. Sequencing depth was predicted to influence how clonotypes are shared among donors.

This rearrangement joins TRBV28 to TRBJ1-5; possibly TRBD1 for D (5 bases). This sequence was found in a middle-aged woman in good health. Some clones in this sample may be carry-over from other donors' samples. Sample: PBMCs. DNA of the CDR3: TGTGCCAGCGTCCCGTGGGGGGAAGGTCAGCCCCAGCATTTT. Amino acids: CASVPWGEGQPQHF.